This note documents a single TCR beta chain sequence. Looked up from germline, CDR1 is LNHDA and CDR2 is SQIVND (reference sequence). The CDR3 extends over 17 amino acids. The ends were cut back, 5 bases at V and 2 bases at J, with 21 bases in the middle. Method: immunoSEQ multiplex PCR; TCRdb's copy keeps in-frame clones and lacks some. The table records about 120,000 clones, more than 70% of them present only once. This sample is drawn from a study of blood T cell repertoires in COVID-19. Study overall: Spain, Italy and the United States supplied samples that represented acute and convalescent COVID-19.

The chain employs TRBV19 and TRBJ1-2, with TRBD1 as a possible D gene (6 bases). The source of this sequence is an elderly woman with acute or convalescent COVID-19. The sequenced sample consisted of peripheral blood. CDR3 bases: TGTGCCAGTAGTCACAAACCGACAGGACGGCTGAACTATGGCTACACCTTC. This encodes CASSHKPTGRLNYGYTF.